This is a list of T cell receptor beta chains from one sample in a study of T cell changes during pregnancy in multiple sclerosis. Only in-frame clones appear in the TCRdb table, and some are missing; sequencing was by immunoSEQ multiplex PCR. Of about 83,000 clones listed, around 93% were seen once; the top ten hold 3.5% to 4%. The specimen comprised PBMCs, sampled in the first trimester of pregnancy. These receptors were obtained from a female donor in good health, serving as a control in a pregnancy study. Some clones in this sample may be carry-over from other donors' samples. The CDR3 runs from the conserved cysteine through the conserved F or W. D genes are given only for firm matches. Clone size appears in some rows only: once, few, many, or a class for an expanded clone.

>.|TRBJ1-5|TRBV4-1|.
CASSQGGGQPQHF
TGCGCCAGCAGCCAAGGGGGGGGGCAGCCCCAGCATTTT
>.|TRBJ1-4|TRBV6-5|.
CASSYSGQGGNEKLFF
TGTGCCAGCAGTTACTCAGGTCAGGGAGGGAATGAAAAACTGTTTTTT
>TRBD2|TRBJ2-7|TRBV4-2|medium-sized
CASSQVSGATYEQYF
TGTGCCAGCAGCCAAGTAAGCGGGGCCACCTACGAGCAGTACTTC
>TRBD1|TRBJ1-2|TRBV27|.
CASSLTRGLNYGYTF
TGTGCCAGCAGTTTAACCAGGGGGCTGAACTATGGCTACACCTTC
>.|TRBJ1-6|TRBV7-2|once
CASSSGMSNSPLHF
TGTGCCAGCAGCTCCGGTATGAGCAATTCACCCCTCCACTTT
>.|TRBJ1-5|TRBV15|.
CATSPGFGNQPQHF
TGTGCCACCAGCCCGGGGTTCGGCAATCAGCCCCAGCATTTT
>TRBD1|TRBJ1-1|TRBV28|.
CASSLTGALLMNTEAFF
TGTGCCAGCAGTTTAACAGGGGCCCTGCTTATGAACACTGAAGCTTTCTTT
>.|TRBJ1-5|TRBV28|once
CASSPTGIDQPQHF
TGTGCCAGCAGCCCAACAGGGATTGATCAGCCCCAGCATTTT
>.|TRBJ1-2|TRBV5-5|.
CASSLWARGRAYGYTF
TGTGCCAGCAGCTTGTGGGCGCGAGGGAGGGCCTATGGCTACACCTTC
>TRBD2|TRBJ2-3|TRBV28|once
CASSLLGYWTSGGTRPDTQYF
TGTGCCAGCAGTTTATTAGGGTATTGGACTAGCGGGGGGACCCGCCCAGATACGCAGTATTTT
>TRBD1|TRBJ2-7|TRBV7-9|.
CASSHGAGGSYEQYF
TGTGCCAGCAGCCACGGAGCAGGGGGCTCCTACGAGCAGTACTTC
>TRBD1|TRBJ1-5|TRBV6-4|.
CASSPGQGPNQPQHF
TGTGCCAGCAGTCCTGGACAGGGTCCCAATCAGCCCCAGCATTTT
>TRBD1|TRBJ1-6|TRBV7-2|.
CASSRGTSGTGLSPLHF
TGTGCCAGCAGCCGAGGGACATCCGGGACAGGTCTTTCACCCCTCCACTTT
>.|TRBJ1-1|TRBV28|once
CASSIGGPTNTEAFF
TGTGCCAGCAGTATCGGGGGGCCCACGAACACTGAAGCTTTCTTT
>TRBD1|TRBJ1-2|TRBV18|.
CARIRDRGNGYTF
TGTGCCAGAATCCGGGACAGAGGAAACGGCTACACCTTC
>TRBD1|TRBJ1-3|TRBV10-3|.
CAISEGQGAVGNTIYF
TGTGCCATCAGTGAAGGACAGGGGGCTGTTGGAAACACCATATATTTT
>TRBD1|TRBJ2-1|TRBV11-3|.
CASSLGGTDNEQFF
TGTGCCAGCAGCTTAGGGGGGACAGATAATGAGCAGTTCTTC
>.|TRBJ2-1|TRBV15|.
CATSRDRGSSNEQFF
TGTGCCACCAGCAGAGATCGAGGGAGTAGCAATGAGCAGTTCTTC
>TRBD1|TRBJ2-1|TRBV6-6|.
CASRHGTGDSNEQFF
TGTGCCAGCAGGCATGGGACAGGGGATTCCAATGAGCAGTTCTTC
>TRBD1|TRBJ2-7|TRBV27|.
CASSLMDRGDEQYF
TGTGCCAGCAGTCTCATGGACAGGGGGGACGAGCAGTACTTC
>TRBD1|TRBJ1-1|TRBV28|.
CASSPRDRVDTEAFF
TGTGCCAGCAGTCCCCGGGACAGGGTTGACACTGAAGCTTTCTTT
>.|TRBJ2-1|TRBV29-1|few
CSVERFRGVKEQFF
TGCAGCGTTGAGAGGTTCAGGGGGGTAAAGGAGCAGTTCTTC
>.|TRBJ2-3|TRBV28|.
CASSEGYTDTQYF
TGTGCCAGTAGCGAGGGTTACACAGATACGCAGTATTTT
>TRBD2|TRBJ2-5|TRBV19|.
CASSIVALAGGQETQYF
TGTGCCAGTAGTATAGTAGCGCTAGCGGGGGGCCAAGAGACCCAGTACTTC
>.|TRBJ2-1|TRBV19|.
CASSTGISPNEQFF
TGTGCCAGTAGTACGGGGATTTCCCCCAATGAGCAGTTCTTC
>TRBD1|TRBJ1-2|TRBV23-1|.
CASSQSGDRCLPSSNYGYTF
TGCGCCAGCAGTCAATCTGGGGACAGGTGTCTCCCCTCTTCTAACTATGGCTACACCTTC
>.|TRBJ1-1|TRBV7-3|.
CASSPFGGGGTEAFF
TGTGCCAGCAGCCCCTTTGGGGGGGGAGGCACTGAAGCTTTCTTT
>TRBD2|TRBJ2-2|TRBV7-3|.
CASSLVGGETGELFF
TGTGCCAGCAGCTTAGTGGGAGGGGAGACCGGGGAGCTGTTTTTT
>TRBD2|TRBJ2-4|TRBV18|.
CASSPPGGGLAKNIQYF
TGTGCCAGCTCACCACCCGGGGGAGGGCTAGCCAAAAACATTCAGTACTTC